The clone carrying this TCR beta chain was counted once. The antigen remains undetermined. The source of the sample is a study of T cell responses to AZD1222 COVID-19 vaccine. Findings and limits, study-wide: None of the repertoires were sampled until the peak T cell response had passed. Spike-specific TCR repertoires showed rising breadth and depth after two AZD1222 doses. Donors, mostly white British, included more females; clonal diversity was possibly underestimated.

The protocol was immunoSEQ multiplex PCR, while the TCRdb copy is restricted to in-frame clones and leaves out a portion. Among about 110,000 clones listed, roughly 91% were seen once. Second-dose schedules of about 4 or about 12 weeks were combined. The source was peripheral blood, collected 28 days after the second AZD1222 dose. This clonotype was obtained from an adult who received the AZD1222 COVID-19 vaccine.

In nucleotides, the CDR3 is TGTGCCAGCTCGGATAGCACAGATACGCAGTATTTT. Amino acid sequence: CASSDSTDTQYF. J is TRBJ2-3 and V is TRBV11-3; D remains ambiguous. This CDR3 contains 12 residues. CDR1 SGHNT and CDR2 YENEEA come from the germline V gene. V was trimmed by 8 bases and J by 0 bases, leaving 6 bases between them.